This TCR beta chain is from a study of shared clonotypes between healthy human individuals (dated by TCRdb to 2020 to 2022). Study-level background: The cohort included a few men and a couple of women between 18 and 49 years of age. For each donor, CD4 naive and CD4 memory were each run on three plates, CD8 naive on two plates, and CD8 memory on one plate. Blood TCR repertoires of several healthy adults were deeply sequenced to estimate repertoire size and the extent of clonotype sharing between individuals. To increase sequencing depth and limit assay-specific biases, TCR repertoire library preparation and sequencing were carried out by different laboratories using diverse techniques. Between about 0.85 and 9.5 billion PBMCs per donor were obtained by leukapheresis. Overall study results and their limits: Pairwise subsampling led to the expectation that sequencing depth would affect the degree of clonotype sharing among donors. Incomplete sequencing was indicated by rarefaction of sorted-subset datasets, despite the large sequencing depth. Sampling was limited to blood, and TCR repertoires in tissue likely differ from TCR repertoires in blood. Compared with non-shared clonotypes, the clonotypes found in all four sorted-subset donors had higher generation probabilities. The small number of donors limited the genetic and exposure-history diversity represented. Across four donors, roughly 5.1% of naive CD4, around 3.3% of naive CD8, roughly 2.2% of memory CD4, and about 0.44% of memory CD8 clonotypes were shared. Estimated clonotype richness was generally larger for naive than for memory subsets.

Using the deep immunoSEQ assay, multiplex PCR amplified TCR CDR3 regions from genomic DNA. Genomic DNA extracted from each cell subset was distributed evenly over all wells of several immunoSEQ 96-well plates, and each plate served as one replicate. Each replicate PCR for sorted subsets received approximately 220 ng genomic DNA, equal to roughly 30,000 T cell genomes. Purified libraries were measured with a Qubit 3.0 fluorometer, size-checked on a Bioanalyzer 2100, and measured again with the KAPA Library Quantification kit. A separate single-read 150-cycle Illumina NextSeq 550 flow cell was used to sequence each immunoSEQ 96-well plate. The study's own analysis went as follows. The immunoSEQ output contained only junctional sequences without quality scores, so filtering could not match that applied to full-length reads. Sequences were annotated with PyIR, a Python wrapper for IgBLAST v1.9, using IMGT germline references to assign V/J genes and CDR3. Any read was removed if the V/J assignment was weak (E-value above 1e-6), the CDR3 was missing, or the read contained stop codons, out-of-frame junctions, or ambiguous translated residues. V3J clonotypes were defined as sequences sharing an identical inferred V gene, J gene, and CDR3 amino acid sequence. Percentage overlap between repertoires was computed as shared unique clonotypes divided by the size of the smaller repertoire. Richness of each repertoire was evaluated using RTK rarefaction, the Chao1 estimator, and Recon v2.1 estimates of unobserved clonotypes. For all TCRbeta clonotypes obtained by the gDNA method from four donors, generation probabilities were computed with OLGA. TCRdb holds this immuneACCESS table with in-frame rearrangements only. Some clones are missing; in checked studies, unresolved V genes explain under half, and the rest has no known cause. V, J and clone size derive from that table, while D and trimming were established from the DNA sequence. The table for this sample lists about 2 million clones; 85% to 95% of them were counted only once. The biggest ten clones account for more than 0.1% of the sample.

CDR1 and CDR2 (SGHTA, FQGNSA) derive from the germline V gene. The CDR3, from cysteine to phenylalanine, totals 17 residues. Only the CDR3 portion is preserved as DNA: 51 bases, with reading frame beginning at the first base. Here V drops 5 bases and J drops 3 bases, and the junction holds 14 bases not matched to any gene. The donors were healthy, HIV-negative adults who had no recently reported acute infections or vaccinations. All donors were Caucasian adults living in Nashville, Tennessee, USA. Magnetic negative selection was used to enrich CD4+ T cells, after which naive cells were positively selected on CD45RA and the negative fraction became the memory subset. Blood was collected by leukapheresis, and PBMCs were isolated by Ficoll-Histopaque density gradient centrifugation and then cryopreserved in liquid nitrogen vapor phase. Analytical flow cytometry was used to check the purity and quantity of each magnetically sorted T cell population. From each sorted fraction, genomic DNA was isolated and quantified by UV absorbance on a Nanodrop 2000c.

On this clone itself: There is no known antigen for this receptor. Base qualities are missing; no much larger clone stands one base away.

The chain employs TRBV7-2 and TRBJ2-3, with 7 junctional bases fitting TRBD2. The TCR sequence derives from a man between 18 and 35 years old in good health. Input material: naive CD4+ T cells sorted from blood. The cell subset or site label here, explained by the study, means: CD45RA+ positively selected. This receptor carries the CDR3 CASSLRVGLGKTDTQYF. The DNA sequence is as follows: TGTGCCAGCAGCCTTAGGGTAGGACTAGGAAAGACAGATACGCAGTATTTT.